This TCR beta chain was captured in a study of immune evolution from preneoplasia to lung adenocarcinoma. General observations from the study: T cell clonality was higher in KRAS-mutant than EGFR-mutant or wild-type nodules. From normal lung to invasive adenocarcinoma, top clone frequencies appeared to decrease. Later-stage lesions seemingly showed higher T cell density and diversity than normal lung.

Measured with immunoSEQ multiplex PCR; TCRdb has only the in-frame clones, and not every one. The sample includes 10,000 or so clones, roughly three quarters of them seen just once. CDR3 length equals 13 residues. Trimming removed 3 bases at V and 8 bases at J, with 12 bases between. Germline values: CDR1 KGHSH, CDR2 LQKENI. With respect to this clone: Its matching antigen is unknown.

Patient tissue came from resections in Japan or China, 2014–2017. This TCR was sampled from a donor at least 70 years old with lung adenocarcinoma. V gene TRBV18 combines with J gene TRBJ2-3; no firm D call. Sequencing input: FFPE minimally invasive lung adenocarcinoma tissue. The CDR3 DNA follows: TGTGCCAGCTCACCCCCAGGTTCGGGTACGCAGTATTTT. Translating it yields CASSPPGSGTQYF.